The sequence of this TCR beta chain was determined in a study of T-cell memory formation after mild COVID-19. Study context: The two donors had largely donor-specific TCR clusters. Study conclusions and caveats: Shrinking CD4+ clones were chiefly CM and EM; CD8+ ones were chiefly EMRA. Clones that contracted from day 15 to 85 had balanced CD4/CD8; later expanders were CD4+ biased. There were some responding clones in pre-infection memory, which suggested that cross-reactive memory had joined.

TCRdb reprocessed the 5' RACE reads with MiXCR, giving one entry per CDR3 protein. This table has about 210,000 distinct CDR3 sequences, about 11% appearing once. This clonotype was counted between two and nine times. Its antigen remains unidentified. Sequenced input: PBMCs or a T cell subset sorted from them (not recorded which). This clonotype was sampled from a man between 18 and 29 years old who had mild COVID-19 (a few samples of this study predate the infection). Cell type and time point are not known.

DNA for the CDR3: TGTGCCAGCAGCTCATACAGGGGCACTAATGAAAAACTGTTTTTT. It codes for CASSSYRGTNEKLFF. The gene calls are TRBV7-2 and TRBJ1-4; 7 bases fit TRBD1. Germline V gene sequence: CDR1 SGHTA, CDR2 FQGNSA. This CDR3 is built from 15 residues. After removal of 4 bases from V and 2 bases from J, the junction contained 4 bases not matched to a gene.